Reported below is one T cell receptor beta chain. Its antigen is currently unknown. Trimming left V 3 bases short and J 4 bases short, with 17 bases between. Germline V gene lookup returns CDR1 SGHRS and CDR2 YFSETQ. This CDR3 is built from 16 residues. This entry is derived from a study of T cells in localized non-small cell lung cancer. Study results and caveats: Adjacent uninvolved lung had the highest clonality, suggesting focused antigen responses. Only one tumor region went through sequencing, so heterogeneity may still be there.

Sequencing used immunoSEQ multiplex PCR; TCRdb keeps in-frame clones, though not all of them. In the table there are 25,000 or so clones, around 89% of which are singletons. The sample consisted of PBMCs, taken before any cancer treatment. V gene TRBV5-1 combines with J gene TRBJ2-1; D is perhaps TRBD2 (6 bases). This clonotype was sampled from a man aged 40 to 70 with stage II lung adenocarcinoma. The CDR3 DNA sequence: TGCGCCAGCAGCTCGGGACTCCTAGCGAGGTACAATGAGCAGTTCTTC. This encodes CASSSGLLARYNEQFF.